This TCR beta chain was retrieved from a study of blood T cell repertoires in COVID-19. In the study's own analysis: Counts of nucleated cells, estimated from reference gene primer amplification, were obtained. TCRdb's table, derived via immunoSEQ multiplex PCR, lists solely in-frame clones and lacks some. The V and J calls and clone size are taken from that table; D and trimming were inferred from the DNA. The sample lists around 470,000 clones; 90% were seen once. Germline values: CDR1 GTSNPN, CDR2 SVGIG (reference sequence). V dropped 1 base and J dropped 6; count of bases not matched to a gene: 13. The CDR3 has 16 residues.

Material for sequencing was PBMCs or T cells enriched from blood (not recorded which). V gene TRBV30 combines with J gene TRBJ2-3, with 7 nucleotides matching TRBD2. This TCR was sampled from a man younger than 30 who had recovered from COVID-19. This chain's CDR3 is CAWSGALGGRTDTQYF. The CDR3, as DNA: TGTGCCTGGAGTGGAGCATTGGGCGGGAGAACGGATACGCAGTATTTT.